This TCR beta chain was recovered during a study of OX40 agonist ivuxolimab in advanced cancers. For the study in its entirety: The costimulatory receptor OX40 (CD134) was targeted by ivuxolimab, a fully human IgG2 agonistic monoclonal antibody. Intravenous ivuxolimab was administered to patients every 2 weeks at six dose levels: 0.01, 0.1, 0.3, 1.5, 3 and 10 mg/kg. Of the 52 patients in dose escalation, about 19 had hepatocellular carcinoma, some 15 had melanoma, 9 had renal cell carcinoma and 9 had head and neck cancer. In the dose-escalation cohort, more than 75% of patients were male, and the mean age was roughly 60 years, with a range of roughly 20 to 80. Prior anti-PD-1, anti-PD-L1 or anti-CTLA-4 therapy was permitted, and checkpoint inhibitors had been received by roughly two fifths of dose-escalation patients. Three dose-escalation patients achieved partial responses, one with hepatocellular carcinoma and two with cutaneous melanoma. Peripheral TCRbeta sequencing was intended to test whether TCR sequence diversity was altered and clonal T-cell expansion was caused by ivuxolimab. The paper reports the monotherapy dose-escalation portion (N ≈ 50 patients) of the phase I ivuxolimab trial. The research as a whole found: On average, CD8+ T cells showed more expanded clones than CD4+ T cells after ivuxolimab. Clonal expansion of both CD4+ and CD8+ blood T cells was observed from baseline to week 6 at doses 0.1 to 3.0 mg/kg. In the 0.1-3.0 mg/kg groups, partial responders had among the lowest normalized peripheral clonal expansion, particularly in CD8+ T cells. The antigen specificity of the clonally expanded peripheral T cells was not determined. Low levels of normalized T-cell clonal expansion were also seen in some nonresponding patients.

The trial excluded patients who had a history of autoimmune disease or were on systemic immunosuppression. In every dose cohort, peripheral blood was drawn for TCR sequencing at baseline, cycle 4 day 1, and cycle 7 day 1. Samples were obtained from an open-label, multicenter, first-in-human phase I dose-escalation trial of ivuxolimab. Adults with locally advanced or metastatic melanoma, renal cell, hepatocellular, or head and neck squamous cell carcinoma were enrolled in the trial. Before TCR sequencing, CD4+ T cells and CD8+ T cells were sorted from peripheral blood as separate populations. Genomic DNA was extracted from sorted cells for sequencing of the TCRbeta CDR3 region. The immunoSEQ Assay was used to sequence the TCRbeta CDR3 regions. Not all clones reach the TCRdb copy of this immuneACCESS table, which keeps in-frame sequences only. Checked studies attribute under half of the gap to unresolved V genes and leave the rest unexplained. Present in this sample are 55,000 to 75,000 clones, 80% to 90% of which were seen just once. Around 0.73% of the sample rests with the top ten.

In regard to this clone: What this receptor recognizes is not known. No qualities accompany the bases; no much larger clone lies one base away.

For this chain, trimming is 1 base at the V end and 0 bases at the J end, and the number of junction bases without a gene match is 5. CDR3 length: 18 amino acids, cysteine to phenylalanine. The sequence is cut down to CDR3 DNA, 54 bases in frame from base 1. The germline V gene gives CDR1 as SGHRS and CDR2 as YFSETQ. Here the chain combines TRBV5-1 and TRBJ2-2; 11 central bases correspond to TRBD2. The receptor's source is an adult with an advanced solid tumor such as melanoma, head and neck, liver or kidney cancer. Source: CD4+ or CD8+ T cells sorted from blood, taken in a trial of the OX40 agonist ivuxolimab. The CDR3: CASSLKLAGVTNTGELFF. The DNA is as follows: TGCGCCAGCAGCTTGAAACTAGCGGGAGTTACGAACACCGGGGAGCTGTTTTTT.